Below, 27 T cell receptor beta chains from the same sample are listed, as sequenced in a study of tumor-infiltrating lymphocytes in primary liver carcinoma. Unsorted bulk tissue of roughly 20-31 mg yielded co-extracted RNA and DNA. Total RNA amounting to around 540 ng was the source from which TCR beta cDNA was made with a constant-region primer. Library construction for TCR beta comprised three nested multiplex PCR rounds performed with slightly modified ARM-PCR. In the first two PCR rounds, TRBV1-TRBV30 forward primers were paired with a C-beta reverse primer, and each round lasted around 10 cycles. TCRdb passed the multiplex PCR reads through MiXCR, listing each CDR3 protein once. The sample shows roughly 200,000 distinct CDR3 sequences, about 82% of them seen only once. The sequenced sample was tumor tissue from primary liver carcinoma. The source is a man in his forties or fifties with primary liver carcinoma and hepatitis B virus infection.

In this sample, this clonotype turned up a few times. J is TRBJ1-1 and V is TRBV29-1, with TRBD1 as a possible D gene (5 bases). From germline, CDR1 is SQVTM and CDR2 ANQGSEA. The CDR3 covers 14 residues. Written as DNA, the CDR3 is TGCAGTGTTCTTCGGACATACAGCAACACTGAAGCTTTCTTT. The encoded protein is CSVLRTYSNTEAFF.

For this clonotype: This may be a read error, as it is one base from a much larger clone. The J gene is TRBJ2-4, the V gene TRBV5-1; D perhaps matches TRBD1 (5 bases). Looked up from germline, CDR1 is SGHRS and CDR2 is YFSETQ. The CDR3 is made up of 15 amino acids. V dropped 0 bases and J dropped 6 bases, with 13 bases sitting between them. Written as DNA, the CDR3 is TGCGCCAGCAGCTTGGCCTCACAGGATGGAAACATTCAGTACTTC. Its protein product is CASSLASQDGNIQYF.

The V and J genes are TRBV7-9 and TRBJ1-4; no clear D gene. V was pared by 0 bases and J by 8 bases, with 16 bases between. CDR3 size: 16 residues. The germline V gene has CDR1 SEHNR and CDR2 FQNEAQ (reference sequence). CDR3 residues: CASSLAIDMGKEKLFF. The CDR3 DNA is TGTGCCAGCAGCTTAGCTATCGACATGGGGAAGGAAAAACTGTTTTTT.

Notes on this clonotype: This CDR3 is missing its conserved last phenylalanine or tryptophan, likely due to a read error. It is unclear where the CDR3 begins or ends on the DNA, so no DNA is shown, and the CDR3 is as TCRdb lists it. V gene TRBV10-3 combines with J gene TRBJ1-2; whether TRBD1, the table's D call, matches the DNA was not checked. Germline CDR1 and CDR2: ENHRY and SYGVKD. The CDR3 adds up to 14 amino acids, both ends counted. CDR3 sequence reads: CAISESSGDYGYTL.

As regards this clonotype: At one end, the junction sequence differs from germline, possibly due to a read error. The rearrangement joins TRBV6-5 to TRBJ2-3, with TRBD2 matching 7 bases. Germline V gene sequence: CDR1 MNHEY, CDR2 SVGAGI. The CDR3 is made up of 15 amino acids. CDR3 DNA: TGTGCCAGCAACCCAGGACTAGTGGGAATAGATACCCAGTATTTT. Translating gives CASNPGLVGIDTQYF.

Of note for this clonotype: Mismatch with germline at one junction end may stem from a read error. The genes are TRBV6-6 and TRBJ2-1; D is ambiguous. This CDR3 has 15 amino acids. Germline CDR1 MNHNY, CDR2 SVGAGI (reference sequence). The CDR3 is CASSYPRDGYDEQFF. CDR3 bases: TGTGCAAGCAGTTACCCGAGAGACGGGTACGATGAGCAGTTCTTC.

To note about this clonotype: Since no conserved phenylalanine or tryptophan closes the CDR3, a read error is the likely cause. This chain links TRBV5-6 with TRBJ2-3; 9 bases are a match to TRBD1. The CDR3 consists of 16 residues. Germline V gene data show CDR1 as SGHDT and CDR2 as YYEEEE. The CDR3 DNA sequence: TGTTCCAGCAGCATCTACAGGGGGCCTAGCACAGATACGCAGTATTCT. Its protein is CSSSIYRGPSTDTQYS.

V is TRBV6-6 and J is TRBJ2-7, with D possibly being TRBD1 or TRBD2 (6 bases each). Germline V gene sequence: CDR1 MNHNY, CDR2 SVGAGI (reference sequence). The CDR3 length is 16 residues. Trimming took off 2 bases at V and 5 bases at J, with 19 bases between the two ends. The CDR3 sequence: CASSYGLGGLGDEQYF. CDR3 sequence (DNA): TGTGCCAGCAGTTACGGGTTGGGGGGCCTAGGCGACGAGCAGTACTTC.

A note on this clonotype: One end of the junction varies from germline; a read error may be responsible. This chain uses TRBV5-6 with TRBJ2-5, with D possibly TRBD2 on 5 matching bases. The CDR3 runs 14 residues. Per germline, CDR1 SGHDT and CDR2 YYEEEE. The CDR3 spells CVSSMEASQETQYF. The CDR3 nucleotides read TGTGTCAGCAGCATGGAGGCTAGCCAAGAGACCCAATACTTC.

V gene TRBV28 combines with J gene TRBJ1-2, with D hard to call. The CDR3 covers 13 residues. V gave up 5 bases and J gave up 4 bases, with 11 bases separating them. The germline V gene encodes CDR1 MDHEN and CDR2 SYDVKM. In DNA form, the CDR3 reads TGTGCCAGCAGTGCCCTGGACGGCTATGGCTACACCTTC. Its protein is CASSALDGYGYTF.

The CDR3: CASGLAVEAYTQYF. In nucleotides, the CDR3 is TGTGCCAGCGGACTAGCGGTAGAAGCATATACGCAGTATTTT. This chain links TRBV6-1 with TRBJ2-3; TRBD2 matches at 10 bases. CDR1 and CDR2 from the germline V gene are MNHNS and SASEGT. CDR3 size: 14 residues. V dropped 8 bases and J dropped 7; count of bases not matched to a gene: 9.

The chain joins TRBV4-3 to TRBJ2-1, with 8 bases matching TRBD2. In germline, CDR1 is LGHNA, CDR2 YSLEER. The CDR3 contains 17 residues. The junction had 15 bases not matched to a gene; V was cut back by 9 bases and J by 2 bases. The DNA of the CDR3 is TGCGCCAGTAGTCGAGTACATCAGCGGGAGCCCTACAATGAGCAGTTCTTC. Amino acid sequence: CASSRVHQREPYNEQFF.

This clonotype was detected many times. The chain joins TRBV7-7 to TRBJ2-5, with D possibly TRBD2 on 5 matching bases. CDR1 is SSHAT, CDR2 FNYEAQ, per germline (reference sequence). Trimming took off 5 bases at V and 5 bases at J, with 12 bases between the two ends. The length of the CDR3 is 13 residues. CDR3 DNA sequence: TGTGCCAGCAGCCGCACTAGTTGGGAGACCCAGTACTTC. Protein sequence: CASSRTSWETQYF.

In the case of this clonotype: No conserved phenylalanine or tryptophan ends this CDR3, so it is likely a read error. This chain links TRBV12-3 or TRBV12-4 with TRBJ1-4; maybe TRBD1 (5 bases). This CDR3 has 14 amino acids. The CDR3, as DNA: TGTGTCAGCAGTTTGGCAGGGCTTAATGAAAAACTGTTTTCA. It translates to CVSSLAGLNEKLFS.

The CDR3 region is CASSISRDTGFNIQYF. Here the CDR3 DNA reads TGCGCCAGCAGCATTAGCCGGGACACCGGGTTCAACATTCAGTACTTC. The J gene is TRBJ2-4, the V gene TRBV5-1, with a possible D match to TRBD1 (6 bases). With 4 bases removed from V and 7 bases from J, the gap between germline ends came to 21 bases. In germline, CDR1 is SGHRS, CDR2 YFSETQ. There are 16 residues in the CDR3.

A remark on this clonotype: A junction end diverges from the germline sequence, so it may reflect a read error. The chain recombines TRBV4-3 with TRBJ2-3; 12 nucleotides match TRBD2. Germline assignment: CDR1 LGHNA and CDR2 YSLEER. The CDR3 sequence is 18 residues long. CDR3 nucleotide sequence: TGCGCGAGCAGCCCCCTCCCAGTTACTAGCGGGAGGCATGATACGCAGTATTTT. Protein sequence: CASSPLPVTSGRHDTQYF.

With respect to this clonotype: A junction end diverges from the germline sequence, so it may reflect a read error. This chain joins TRBV29-1 and TRBJ1-1; TRBD1 matches 7 bases. The CDR3 totals 15 residues. The germline CDR1 and CDR2 sequences are SQVTM and ANQGSEA. The CDR3 DNA sequence: TGCAGCAGGTTAGGGGGCTGGGGAATGAACACTGAAGATTTCTTT. Protein: CSRLGGWGMNTEDFF.

Note on this clonotype: One end of the junction fails to match germline, which may point to a read error. The chain recombines TRBV30 with TRBJ1-6; D ambiguous. The CDR3 has 14 residues. Germline CDR1 GTSNPN, CDR2 SVGIG (reference sequence). CDR3 region: CAWSVLTDISPLRF. As DNA, the CDR3 is TGTGCCTGGAGTGTACTCACAGATATTTCACCCCTCCGCTTT.

The gene calls are TRBV29-1 and TRBJ2-1; D is uncertain. CDR1 SQVTM and CDR2 ANQGSEA come from the germline V gene. There are 13 residues in the CDR3. Trimming stripped 4 bases from V and 3 bases from J, with 10 bases between. This CDR3 is CSVALVDYNEQFF. CDR3 coding DNA: TGCAGCGTTGCGTTAGTGGACTACAATGAGCAGTTCTTC.

The table lists this clonotype with a count of one. At one of its ends the junction is not consistent with the germline gene, which may arise from a read error. The genes are TRBV29-1 and TRBJ2-7; tentatively, D is TRBD2 (5 bases). Germline values: CDR1 SQVTM, CDR2 ANQGSEA. This CDR3 comprises 13 residues. CDR3 loop: CSIQTREGREQYF. The CDR3, as DNA: TGTAGCATTCAAACGAGGGAAGGGCGCGAGCAGTACTTC.

Comments on this clonotype: Given a much more abundant clone one base away, this may be a read error. The gene calls are TRBV28 and TRBJ2-7; D not certain. V was cut by 7 bases and J by 1 base, with 17 bases left in between. Germline V lookup: CDR1 MDHEN, CDR2 SYDVKM. This CDR3 has 15 amino acids. CDR3 in DNA: TGTGCCAGCATTTTCCACCACTTCGGTTCCTACGAGCAGTACTTC. Its protein is CASIFHHFGSYEQYF.

For this clonotype: The junction and the germline gene differ at one end; a read error may be behind it. The gene calls are TRBV6-2 or TRBV6-3 and TRBJ2-7; either TRBD1 or TRBD2 may supply D (5 bases each). This CDR3 spans 14 amino acids. The V gene's germline CDR1 is MNHEY and CDR2 SVGEGT. The CDR3 protein is CGSSLRDGAHEQYF. In DNA, the CDR3 is TGTGGCAGCAGCCTCCGGGACGGGGCCCACGAGCAGTATTTC.

Of note for this clonotype: An end of the junction differs from the germline gene, which may be a read error. The chain has TRBV5-1 and TRBJ1-1, with D possibly being TRBD1 (5 bases). Germline V gene sequence: CDR1 SGHRS, CDR2 YFSETQ. The CDR3 is 15 residues long. CDR3 residues: CASSLVIGEDTEPFF. CDR3 DNA sequence: TGCGCCAGCAGCTTGGTTATAGGGGAGGACACTGAACCTTTCTTT.

Comment on this clonotype: At one of its ends the junction is not consistent with the germline gene, which may arise from a read error. The V and J genes are TRBV29-1 and TRBJ2-5, with 8 bases fitting TRBD1. The CDR3 has 13 amino acids. Germline CDR1 and CDR2: SQVTM and ANQGSEA. CDR3 coding DNA: TGCAGCGTTGAGTTATCAGGGGGCGGGACCCAGTATTTC. This codes for CSVELSGGGTQYF.

The chain links TRBV4-2 to TRBJ1-2; no definite D call. V lost 3 bases and J lost 11, with 22 bases in between. In germline, CDR1 is LGHNA, CDR2 YNFKEQ. The CDR3 is 15 amino acids. Here the CDR3 reads CASSQEVIVVGGYTF. CDR3 DNA sequence: TGTGCCAGCAGCCAGGAAGTAATCGTGGTGGGCGGTTACACCTTC.

Remarks on this clonotype: Because it lacks the conserved phenylalanine or tryptophan at the end, this CDR3 is likely a read error. The gene calls are TRBV29-1 and TRBJ2-7, with 9 bases aligning to TRBD1. V lost 8 bases and J lost 7; bases outside the gene matches: 15. The CDR3 has 14 amino acids. Germline CDR1 reads SQVTM; CDR2 reads ANQGSEA. The CDR3 loop is CSIRVTGGEGEQYI. The CDR3 region has the DNA TGCAGCATACGAGTTACAGGGGGCGAGGGTGAGCAGTACATC.

Note on this clonotype: One end of the junction fails to match germline, which may point to a read error. DNA of the CDR3: TGCAGCGCTGGACTATCGGGAGGGTTCTATAATGAGAAGTTCTTC. It codes for CSAGLSGGFYNEKFF. This chain joins TRBV29-1 and TRBJ2-1, with 8 bases identical to TRBD2. This CDR3 has 15 amino acids. Germline V gene lookup returns CDR1 SQVTM and CDR2 ANQGSEA.